This T cell receptor beta chain stems from a study of high-grade serous ovarian cancer treatment subgroups. Whole-study context: Samples averaged 14,192 reads and around 7,600 unique TCR beta rearrangements.

Note on this clone: Antigen unknown.

Study-wide results and caveats: Same-patient tumor repertoires overlapped at roughly 0.095 to 0.8; different patients barely overlapped. Without spatial data, bulk sequencing limits insight into HGSC tumor diversity. Clonal relatedness tracked neoantigen level, and by trend copy number and mutation load.

Trimming removed 6 bases at V and 4 bases at J, with 9 bases between. The length of the CDR3 is 12 residues. Germline V gene lookup returns CDR1 SNHLY and CDR2 FYNNEI. Libraries were prepared by immunoSEQ multiplex PCR; TCRdb keeps only in-frame clonotypes and omits some of them. There are some 20,000 clones in the sample; around 72% occur only once, and approximately 6.4% lies in the top ten. Tumor samples were obtained before definitive surgery or chemotherapy. The source is a human donor with high-grade serous ovarian cancer. Sample: tumor tissue. The chain couples TRBV2 to TRBJ1-2; D may be TRBD1 (5 bases). The CDR3 bases are TGTGCCAGCAGGGGGAGGGGCTATGGCTACACCTTC. Protein product: CASRGRGYGYTF.